These 7 T cell receptor beta chains were sequenced from one sample in a study of T cell changes during pregnancy in multiple sclerosis. Clones were sequenced by immunoSEQ multiplex PCR, and TCRdb holds only the in-frame ones, with some missing. The sample has 65,000 to 85,000 clones; 80% to 95% are singletons. Material: peripheral blood, obtained in the second trimester of pregnancy. The receptors stem from a female donor with multiple sclerosis, enrolled in a pregnancy study.

V usage is TRBV4-1 and J usage is TRBJ2-1; 12 bases fit TRBD2. Germline lookup yields CDR1 MGHRA and CDR2 YSYEKL. This CDR3 is 17 amino acids long. J gave up 9 bases and V 1 base, and 10 bases lay outside the gene matches. The CDR3 DNA follows: TGCGCCAGCAGCCAAGGCCTGACTAGCGGGAGATCTAGTGAGCAGTTCTTC. It is translated as CASSQGLTSGRSSEQFF.

This rearrangement joins TRBV7-2 to TRBJ1-5; 8 nucleotides match TRBD1. Per the germline V gene, CDR1 is SGHTA and CDR2 is FQGNSA. After removal of 5 bases from V and 1 base from J, the junction contained 7 bases not matched to a gene. This CDR3 is 16 amino acids long. Written as DNA, the CDR3 is TGTGCCAGCAGCCGGTCAGGGGGCGCGAGCAATCAGCCCCAGCATTTT. This sequence encodes CASSRSGGASNQPQHF.

This chain uses TRBV21-1 with TRBJ2-5; the D call TRBD2 from the table was never checked on the DNA. TRBV21-1 is reported as a pseudogene. The CDR3 loop spans 13 amino acids. The CDR3 sequence is CASSNEGEGTQYF. The CDR3 nucleotides read TGTGCCAGCAGCAATGAAGGGGAGGGGACCCAGTACTTC.

The chain uses TRBV30 and TRBJ1-4, with 8 bases that match TRBD1. The CDR3 consists of 14 residues. Per the germline V gene, CDR1 is GTSNPN and CDR2 is SVGIG (reference sequence). The V gene end was trimmed by 3 bases and the J gene end by 8 bases; junction bases not matched to a gene: 8. The CDR3 bases are TGTGCCTGGAGCCGGACAGGGATGGGGGAAAAACTGTTTTTT. Protein: CAWSRTGMGEKLFF.

This clone was seen just once. The chain couples TRBV4-3 to TRBJ2-1, with 9 positions matching TRBD2. The germline CDR1 and CDR2 sequences are LGHNA and YSLEER. Trimming at V came to 3 bases and at J to 6 bases, leaving 6 bases not matched to a gene. The CDR3 loop spans 15 amino acids. The CDR3 is CASSHSGGRSNEQFF. The CDR3 nucleotides are TGCGCCAGCAGCCACAGCGGGGGGCGGAGCAATGAGCAGTTCTTC.

The chain carries TRBV6-5 and TRBJ2-2; tentatively, D is TRBD2 (5 bases). Germline-derived CDR1 and CDR2 are MNHEY and SVGAGI. The V gene lost 8 bases and the J gene lost 6 bases, with 16 bases spanning the gap. This CDR3 has 14 amino acids. The CDR3 sequence: CASALGLGAGELFF. As DNA, the CDR3 is TGTGCCAGCGCCTTAGGCTTGGGAGCCGGGGAGCTGTTTTTT.

This chain connects TRBV27 to TRBJ1-1, with D possibly being TRBD1 (6 bases). This CDR3 comprises 14 residues. V was cut by 4 bases and J by 1 base, with 10 bases left in between. Germline CDR1 reads MNHEY; CDR2 reads SMNVEV (reference sequence). The CDR3 sequence: CASSSTRGNTEAFF. The CDR3, as DNA: TGTGCCAGCAGTTCCACCAGGGGGAACACTGAAGCTTTCTTT.